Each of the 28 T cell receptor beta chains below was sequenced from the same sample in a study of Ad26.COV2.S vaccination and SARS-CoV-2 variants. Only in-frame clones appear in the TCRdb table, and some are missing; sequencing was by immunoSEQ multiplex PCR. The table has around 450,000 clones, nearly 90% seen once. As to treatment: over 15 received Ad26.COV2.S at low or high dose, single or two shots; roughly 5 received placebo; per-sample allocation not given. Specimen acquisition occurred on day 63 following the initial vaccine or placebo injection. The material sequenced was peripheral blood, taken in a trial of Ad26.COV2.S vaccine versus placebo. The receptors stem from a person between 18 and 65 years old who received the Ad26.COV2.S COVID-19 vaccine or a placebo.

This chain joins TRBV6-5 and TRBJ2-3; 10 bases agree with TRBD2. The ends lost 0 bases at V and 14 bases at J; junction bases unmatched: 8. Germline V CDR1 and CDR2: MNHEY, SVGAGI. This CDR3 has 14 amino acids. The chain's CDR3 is CASSYSRTSGSLYF. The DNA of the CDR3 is TGTGCCAGCAGTTACTCGAGGACTAGCGGATCTCTGTATTTT.

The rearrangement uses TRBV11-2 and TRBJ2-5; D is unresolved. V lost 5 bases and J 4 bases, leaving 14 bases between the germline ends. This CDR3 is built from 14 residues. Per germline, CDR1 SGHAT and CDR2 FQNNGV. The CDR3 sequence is CASSLMTIRETQYF. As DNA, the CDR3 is TGTGCCAGCAGCCTTATGACAATTAGAGAGACCCAGTACTTC. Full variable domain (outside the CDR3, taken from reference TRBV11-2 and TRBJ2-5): EAGVAQSPRYKIIEKRQSVAFWCNPISGHATLYWYQQILGQGPKLLIQFQNNGVVDDSQLPKDRFSAERLKGVDSTLKIQPAKLEDSAVYLCASSLMTIRETQYFGPGTRLLVL.

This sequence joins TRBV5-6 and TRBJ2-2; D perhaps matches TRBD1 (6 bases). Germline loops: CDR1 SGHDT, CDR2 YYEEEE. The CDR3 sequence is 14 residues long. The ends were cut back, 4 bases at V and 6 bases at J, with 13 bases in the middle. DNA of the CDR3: TGTGCCAGCAGCCTAAGGGGGTCAGCCGGGGAGCTGTTTTTT. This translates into CASSLRGSAGELFF.

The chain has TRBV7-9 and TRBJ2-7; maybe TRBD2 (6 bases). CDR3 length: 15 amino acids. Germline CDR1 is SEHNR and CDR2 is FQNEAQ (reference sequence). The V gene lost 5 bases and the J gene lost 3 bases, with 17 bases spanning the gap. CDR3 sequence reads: CASSPRTIHGYEQYV. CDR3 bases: TGTGCCAGCAGCCCCCGGACTATACATGGCTACGAGCAGTACGTC.

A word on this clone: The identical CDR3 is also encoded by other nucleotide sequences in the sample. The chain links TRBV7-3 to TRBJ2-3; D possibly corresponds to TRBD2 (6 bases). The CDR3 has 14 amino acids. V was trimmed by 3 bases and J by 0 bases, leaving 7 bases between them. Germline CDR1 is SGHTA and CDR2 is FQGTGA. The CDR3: CASSLGTSTDTQYF. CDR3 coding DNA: TGTGCCAGCAGCTTGGGGACTAGCACAGATACGCAGTATTTT.

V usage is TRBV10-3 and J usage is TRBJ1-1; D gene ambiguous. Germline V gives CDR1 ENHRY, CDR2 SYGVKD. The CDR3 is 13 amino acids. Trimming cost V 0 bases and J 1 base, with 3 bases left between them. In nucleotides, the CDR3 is TGTGCCATCAGTGAGTCGTGGAACACTGAAGCTTTCTTT. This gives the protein CAISESWNTEAFF.

CDR3 sequence (DNA): TGTGCCAGCAGCTCAGTCCGGGAGACGAACACTGAAGCTTTCTTT. Translation gives CASSSVRETNTEAFF. This chain uses TRBV3-1 (or the pseudogene TRBV3-2) with TRBJ1-1, with D hard to call. The CDR3 is 15 residues long. The V and J ends lost 5 bases and 1 base respectively, with 14 bases between them. The germline V gene encodes CDR1 LGHDT and CDR2 YNNKEL (reference sequence).

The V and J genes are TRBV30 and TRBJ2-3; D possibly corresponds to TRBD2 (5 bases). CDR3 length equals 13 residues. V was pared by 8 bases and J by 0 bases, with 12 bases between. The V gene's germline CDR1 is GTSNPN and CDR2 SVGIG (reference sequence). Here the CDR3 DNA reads TGTGCCGGCTCAGGAGGTAGCACAGATACGCAGTATTTT. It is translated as CAGSGGSTDTQYF. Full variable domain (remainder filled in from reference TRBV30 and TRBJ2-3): SQTIHQWPATLVQPVGSPLSLECTVEGTSNPNLYWYRQAAGRGLQLLFYSVGIGQISSEVPQNLSASRPQDRQFILSSKKLLLSDSGFYLCAGSGGSTDTQYFGPGTRLTVL.

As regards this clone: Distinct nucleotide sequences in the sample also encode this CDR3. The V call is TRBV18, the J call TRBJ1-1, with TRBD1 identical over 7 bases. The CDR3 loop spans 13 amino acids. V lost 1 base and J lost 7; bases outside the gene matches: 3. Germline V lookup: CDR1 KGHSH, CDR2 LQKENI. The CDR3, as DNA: TGTGCCAGCTCACCACAGGGGGCGGGTGAAGCTTTCTTT. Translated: CASSPQGAGEAFF.

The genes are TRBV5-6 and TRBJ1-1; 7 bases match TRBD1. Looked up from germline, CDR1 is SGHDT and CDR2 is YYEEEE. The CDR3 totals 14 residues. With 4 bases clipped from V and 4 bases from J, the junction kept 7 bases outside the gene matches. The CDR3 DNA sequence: TGTGCCAGCAGCCAAACAGGGGTGAGCACTGAAGCTTTCTTT. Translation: CASSQTGVSTEAFF. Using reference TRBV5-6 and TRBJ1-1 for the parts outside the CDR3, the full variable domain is DAGVTQSPTHLIKTRGQQVTLRCSPKSGHDTVSWYQQALGQGPQFIFQYYEEEERQRGNFPDRFSGHQFPNYSSELNVNALLLGDSALYLCASSQTGVSTEAFFGQGTRLTVV.

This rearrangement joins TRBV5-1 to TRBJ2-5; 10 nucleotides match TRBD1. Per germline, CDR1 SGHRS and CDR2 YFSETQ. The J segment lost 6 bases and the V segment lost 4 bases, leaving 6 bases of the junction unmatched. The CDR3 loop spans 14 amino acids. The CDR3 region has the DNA TGCGCCAGCAGCATGACAGGGGGCGCGCAGACCCAGTACTTC. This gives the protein CASSMTGGAQTQYF.

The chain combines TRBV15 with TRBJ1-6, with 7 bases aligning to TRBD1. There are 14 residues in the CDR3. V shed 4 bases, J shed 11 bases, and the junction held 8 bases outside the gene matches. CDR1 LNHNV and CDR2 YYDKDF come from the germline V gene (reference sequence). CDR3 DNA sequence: TGTGCCACCAGCACCAGGACAGGTCTGACACCCCTCCACTTT. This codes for CATSTRTGLTPLHF. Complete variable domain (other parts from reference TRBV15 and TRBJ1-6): DAMVIQNPRYQVTQFGKPVTLSCSQTLNHNVMYWYQQKSSQAPKLLFHYYDKDFNNEADTPDNFQSRRPNTSFCFLDIRSPGLGDTAMYLCATSTRTGLTPLHFGNGTRLTVT.

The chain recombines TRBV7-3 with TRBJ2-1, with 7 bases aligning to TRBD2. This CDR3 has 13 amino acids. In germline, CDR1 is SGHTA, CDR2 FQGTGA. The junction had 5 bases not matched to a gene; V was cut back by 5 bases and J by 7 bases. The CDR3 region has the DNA TGTGCCAGCAGCCCTACGGGGGGAAATGAGCAGTTCTTC. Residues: CASSPTGGNEQFF.

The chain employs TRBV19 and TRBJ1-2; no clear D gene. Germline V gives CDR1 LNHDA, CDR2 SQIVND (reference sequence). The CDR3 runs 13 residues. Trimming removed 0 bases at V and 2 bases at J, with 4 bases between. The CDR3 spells CASSIEENYGYTF. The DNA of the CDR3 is TGTGCCAGTAGTATAGAGGAAAACTATGGCTACACCTTC.

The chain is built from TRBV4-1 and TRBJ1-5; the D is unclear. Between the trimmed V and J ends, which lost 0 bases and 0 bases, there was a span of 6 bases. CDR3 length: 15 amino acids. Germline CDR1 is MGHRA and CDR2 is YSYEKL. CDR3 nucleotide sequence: TGCGCCAGCAGCCAAGAAGATTATAGCAATCAGCCCCAGCATTTT. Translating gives CASSQEDYSNQPQHF.

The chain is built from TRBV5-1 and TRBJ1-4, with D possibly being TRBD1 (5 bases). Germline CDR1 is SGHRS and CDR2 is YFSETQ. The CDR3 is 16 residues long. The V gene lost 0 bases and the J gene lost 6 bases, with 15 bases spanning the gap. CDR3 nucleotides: TGCGCCAGCAGCTTGGGCCAGACGGTGGGGGATGAAAAACTGTTTTTT. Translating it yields CASSLGQTVGDEKLFF.

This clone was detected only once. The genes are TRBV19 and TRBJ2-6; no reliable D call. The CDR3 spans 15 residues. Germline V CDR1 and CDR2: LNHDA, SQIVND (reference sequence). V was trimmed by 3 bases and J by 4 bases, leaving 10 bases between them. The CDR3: CASSIVPRGANVLTF. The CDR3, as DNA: TGTGCCAGTAGTATTGTCCCAAGAGGGGCCAACGTCCTGACTTTC.

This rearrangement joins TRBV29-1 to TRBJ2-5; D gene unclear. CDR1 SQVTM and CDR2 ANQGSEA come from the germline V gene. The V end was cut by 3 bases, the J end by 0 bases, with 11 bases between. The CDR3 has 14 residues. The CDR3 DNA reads TGCAGCGTTGATATCAGACGGGACCAAGAGACCCAGTACTTC. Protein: CSVDIRRDQETQYF.

CDR3: CASSHRWDRRTNYGYTF. Written as DNA, the CDR3 is TGTGCCAGCAGCCATCGGTGGGACAGGCGCACTAACTATGGCTACACCTTC. This chain joins TRBV7-9 and TRBJ1-2, with 8 bases fitting TRBD1. Germline V gene data show CDR1 as SEHNR and CDR2 as FQNEAQ (reference sequence). This CDR3 is 17 amino acids long. V lost 5 bases, J lost 0 bases, and 11 bases stayed unmatched.

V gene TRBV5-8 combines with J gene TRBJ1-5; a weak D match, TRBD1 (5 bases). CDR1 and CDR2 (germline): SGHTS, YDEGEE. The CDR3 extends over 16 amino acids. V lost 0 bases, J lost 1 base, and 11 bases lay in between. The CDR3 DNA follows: TGTGCCAGCAGCTTGGGCCCCCGGGGGAGCAATCAGCCCCAGCATTTT. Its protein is CASSLGPRGSNQPQHF. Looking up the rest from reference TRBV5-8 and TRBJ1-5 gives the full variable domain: EAGVTQSPTHLIKTRGQQATLRCSPISGHTSVYWYQQALGLGLQFLLWYDEGEERNRGNFPPRFSGRQFPNYSSELNVNALELEDSALYLCASSLGPRGSNQPQHFGDGTRLSIL.

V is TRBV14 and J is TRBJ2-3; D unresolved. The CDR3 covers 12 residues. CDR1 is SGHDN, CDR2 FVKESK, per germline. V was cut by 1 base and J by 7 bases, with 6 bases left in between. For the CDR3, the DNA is TGTGCCAGCAGCCAAGCCTCGAATACGCAGTATTTT. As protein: CASSQASNTQYF.

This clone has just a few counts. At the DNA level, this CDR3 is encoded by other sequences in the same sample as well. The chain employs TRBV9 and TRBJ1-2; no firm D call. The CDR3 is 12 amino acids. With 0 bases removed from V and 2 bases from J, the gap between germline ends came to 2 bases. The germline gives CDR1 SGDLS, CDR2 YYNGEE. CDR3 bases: TGTGCCAGCAGCGTAGGGAACTATGGCTACACCTTC. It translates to CASSVGNYGYTF.

In DNA, the CDR3 is TGTGCCAGTAGTATTTCGAGCTCTGGAAACACCATATATTTT. Its protein is CASSISSSGNTIYF. This chain links TRBV19 with TRBJ1-3; D is undetermined. CDR1 is LNHDA and CDR2 is SQIVND in the germline V gene (reference sequence). The CDR3 consists of 14 residues. Deletions cut 3 bases from V and 0 bases from J, with 6 bases between.

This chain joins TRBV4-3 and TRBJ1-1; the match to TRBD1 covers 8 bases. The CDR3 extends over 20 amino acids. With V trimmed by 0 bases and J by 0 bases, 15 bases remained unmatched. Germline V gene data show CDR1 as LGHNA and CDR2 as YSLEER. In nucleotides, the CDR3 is TGCGCCAGCAGCCAAGAGGGCCCGGGACAGGCCCTTCCCTTGAACACTGAAGCTTTCTTT. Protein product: CASSQEGPGQALPLNTEAFF.

The CDR3: CASSYTYRDPPMVQFF. The CDR3 DNA sequence: TGTGCCAGCAGTTACACCTACAGGGACCCCCCTATGGTGCAGTTCTTC. The chain links TRBV6-5 to TRBJ2-1; D might be TRBD1 (6 bases). The V and J ends lost 2 bases and 12 bases respectively, with 23 bases between them. The CDR3 is made up of 16 amino acids. Looked up from germline, CDR1 is MNHEY and CDR2 is SVGAGI.

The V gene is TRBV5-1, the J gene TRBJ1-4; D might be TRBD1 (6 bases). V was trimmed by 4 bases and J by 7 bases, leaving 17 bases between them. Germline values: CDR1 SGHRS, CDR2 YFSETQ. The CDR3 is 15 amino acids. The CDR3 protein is CASSPEGGVFEKLFF. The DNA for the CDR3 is TGCGCCAGCAGCCCCGAGGGGGGCGTTTTTGAAAAACTGTTTTTT.

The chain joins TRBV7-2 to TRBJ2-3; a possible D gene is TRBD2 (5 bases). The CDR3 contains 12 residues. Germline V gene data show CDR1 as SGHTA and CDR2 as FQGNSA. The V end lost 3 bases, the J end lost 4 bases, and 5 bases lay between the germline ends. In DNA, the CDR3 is TGTGCCAGCAGCTTCGGGGCAGATACGCAGTATTTT. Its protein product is CASSFGADTQYF.

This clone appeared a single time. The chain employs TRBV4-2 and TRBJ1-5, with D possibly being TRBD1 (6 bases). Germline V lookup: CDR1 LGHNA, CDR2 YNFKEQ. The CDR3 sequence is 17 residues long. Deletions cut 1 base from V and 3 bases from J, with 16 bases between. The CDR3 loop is CASSQGPGGRANQPQHF. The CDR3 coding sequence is TGTGCCAGCAGCCAAGGCCCCGGGGGCAGGGCCAATCAGCCCCAGCATTTT.